This entry is about one TCR beta chain. Its antigen is not yet known. No base quality values were provided; no much bigger clone lies one nucleotide off. The cohort was made up of 650 to 700 healthy bone marrow donors. At the time of sampling, every cohort member was nominally healthy, though immune exposures that went unrecorded were likely present. The donor was CMV seropositive and was included in the group of approximately 300 seropositive cohort members. A peripheral blood sample was collected from each donor, and TCR beta sequencing was performed on peripheral blood mononuclear cells. The Qiagen DNeasy Blood Extraction Kit was used to extract genomic DNA from the blood cell samples. This sample stems from a study of cytomegalovirus exposure and HLA in healthy donors (dated by TCRdb to the late 2010s). Regarding the research as a whole: An earlier analysis of roughly 630 of the donors reported 250 to 300 Gb of sequence data and approximately 110 million unique TCR beta sequences from roughly 200 million T cells. HLA typing covered class I and class II loci at four-digit resolution. The study combined high-throughput TCR immunosequencing, statistical association of individual TCRs with disease status, and machine learning to predict cytomegalovirus infection status. Across about 380 genotyped donors of the cohort, an average of roughly 200,000 unique TCR beta nucleotide sequences per donor were sequenced, and 15% to 20% of those sequences were non-productive. Typing coverage differed by locus: A, B, C, DRB1 and DQB1 were typed in roughly 620-630 donors, DQA1 in approximately 520, DPA1 in around 610, and DPB1 in 472. Genome-wide SNP genotypes for about 60% of the roughly 700 donors were used in a later genetic analysis, which treated that subset as a discovery cohort. Rather than drawing on any new phenotypic data, the later analysis identified candidate immune exposures from TCR beta sequences and the way those sequences occurred across donors. The T cell repertoires of 550 to 850 subjects were profiled by immunosequencing and related to cytomegalovirus serostatus. Every repertoire in the discovery cohort had been generated on one and the same sequencing platform. Of the roughly 420 genotyped donors, more than 75% were placed in the genetic ancestry cluster associated with self-reported Caucasian donors. In a later analysis, previously published TCR beta repertoires from about 670 donors were re-analyzed and high-resolution HLA genotyping was added so that TCR occurrence patterns could be studied. In addition to the first cohort of roughly 700 subjects, a separate validation cohort of 130 or so different subjects was used. Alongside the repertoire data, information on donor age, sex, ethnicity and CMV serostatus was compiled. The aim of the study was to test whether cataloging public T cell receptors could identify signatures of past pathogen exposure. An early release that covered roughly 600 HLA-typed donors contained about 300 gigabases of sequencing data and tens of millions of unique TCR sequences. An earlier analysis of more than 450 of the donors used high-throughput TCR beta sequencing to judge whether each TCR beta V gene segment behaved as functional or pseudogenic. Roughly 5 DR-DQ haplotypes were handled as single units for association and clustering, since linkage in the cohort was strong. Study-wide conclusions, independent of this receptor: Some IMGT-functional V segments, including TRBV6-2 and TRBV6-3, could not be told apart with the 87-base-pair reads, so those segments were excluded. The only immune exposure information available for the cohort was CMV serostatus. V-gene and J-gene trimming of TCR beta chains was associated with a missense DCLRE1C variant in a later genetic analysis, and the association was replicated in an independent cohort. The authors suggested that the approach could potentially be generalized to other disease states and immunological phenotypes. Most TCR sequences were observed very rarely across donors, whereas some public TCRs were present in many individuals. Roughly uniform sequencing depth across donors was assumed in presence/absence analyses, although this assumption may not hold. Approximately 18 rarely observed V segments, including chromosome 9 orphons, were excluded from the earlier analysis of about 600 of the donors because counts were too low. Compared with the 666-donor mean, donors in an Asian-associated ancestry cluster had fewer N-insertions in productive TCRs, according to a later genetic analysis. A later analysis found that TCR association rates varied across HLA loci, with DRB1 alleles showing the most associated TCRs and HLA-C alleles the fewest. According to a later analysis, parvovirus B19, influenza, CMV and Epstein-Barr virus appeared linked to several top co-occurrence clusters. A further reported finding was that TCR beta sequences accurately predicted the HLA-A and HLA-B alleles for most subjects in the first cohort. An earlier analysis of some 560 of the donors showed that most TCR beta V segments appeared in productive rearrangements either about 87% or about 30% of the time, which broadly matched IMGT annotations. In the study, around 150 TCR beta chains were listed as associated with cytomegalovirus. Correlated functional status among segregating V segments might reflect linkage disequilibrium, but an unknown experimental factor could not be ruled out. A few of the identified cytomegalovirus-associated TCR beta chains were confirmed in vitro to be specific for cytomegalovirus antigens. Assigning TCR associations to individual alleles was difficult when HLA alleles, especially DR and DQ, strongly co-occurred. A group of highly shared sequence variants was considered likely to be a technical artifact of the sequencing pipeline. Specific HLA alleles were associated with roughly 16,000 TCR beta sequences at a false discovery rate of 0.05 in a later analysis. In both the original and validation cohorts, the classifier was reported to diagnose cytomegalovirus status with high specificity and sensitivity. A later analysis found that HLA-associated TCR beta chains were more clonally expanded and had lower generation probabilities than equally common non-associated chains. Only TCR beta chains were sequenced in this cohort, and the absence of alpha or paired-chain data limited detectable features. Because some donors lacked HLA typing at each locus, the association tests relied only on the typed subset. Most CMV-associated TCR beta chains appeared to be HLA-restricted in a later analysis, and the HLA associations seemed to be driven largely by CMV exposure.

Libraries came from the immunoSEQ multiplex PCR assay. For the multiplex PCR, a mixture combining 60 forward primers for TCR Vbeta segments and 13 reverse primers for TCR Jbeta segments was used. The CDR3 region of rearranged TCR beta genes was amplified from genomic DNA with a multiplex PCR assay. The amplified TCR beta libraries were sequenced on the Illumina HiSeq System as 87-base-pair reads. Under the source paper's analysis protocol: A later analysis tallied tens of millions of unique TCR beta chains across the 700 or so repertoires, and about 12 million of those chains were shared by two or more donors. A nearest-neighbor algorithm error-corrected the raw reads and collapsed the reads into unique sequences, merging closely related sequences to remove PCR and sequencing errors. V, D and J gene segments were assigned by aligning CDR3 sequences to IMGT reference sequences. Each retained sequence needed at least a six-nucleotide match to both a V gene segment and a J gene segment. A rearrangement counted as productive if the CDR3 had no stop codons and remained in frame with V and J, and every other rearrangement counted as non-productive. CDR3 was defined according to IMGT convention as the region running from the second conserved V-encoded cysteine to the conserved J-encoded phenylalanine. The earlier analysis of 587 of the donors excluded any sequence lacking an unambiguous match to a single V gene segment. In an earlier analysis of several hundred of the donors, V segments were called functional above 56.7% productive rearrangements and were called segregating when the between-donor standard deviation exceeded 5%. A statistical classification framework was built to diagnose cytomegalovirus status from the catalog of TCR beta chain sequences. In a later analysis, TCR nucleotide sequences were compared against IMGT/GENE-DB human TR gene sequences so that V and J genes could be assigned. In a later analysis, CDR3 sequences and most-parsimonious VDJ recombination scenarios were assigned using the TCRdist pipeline. In a later analysis, each TCR beta chain was defined by its CDR3 amino acid sequence together with its V-gene family, and reads without a unique V-gene family were excluded. In a later analysis, around 600 highly shared, low-generation-probability nucleotide sequences were removed to address suspected cross-contamination and a sequencing artifact. In a later analysis, a clonal expansion index for each public chain was calculated from normalized within-repertoire ranks of inferred template counts. A later analysis computed generation probabilities with a VDJ recombination model fitted to out-of-frame rearrangements, and checked the results against IGoR. A later analysis scored TCR-TCR, TCR-HLA and TCR-CMV co-occurrence with hypergeometric tests, applying a repertoire-size bias correction to TCR pairs. To estimate false discovery rates, a later analysis permuted the HLA or CMV assignments 20 times. A later analysis grouped co-occurring TCRs with DBSCAN, adding TCRdist sequence similarity when clustering within HLA-allele-positive subsets. For co-occurrence clustering, repertoires with fewer than 30,000 or more than 120,000 public chains were excluded, along with four to six repertoires with anomalous nucleotide sharing. This is the immuneACCESS table as TCRdb keeps it, with only in-frame sequences that have V and J called. A part of the clones is gone; compared with another copy, unresolved V genes explain less than half, and the rest is unexplained. V, J and clone size reflect that table, while D and trimming were determined from the DNA. The sample contains approximately 140,000 clones, around 60% of them found a single time. The top ten constitute about 7.1% of the sample.

The V end loses 4 bases and the J end loses 0 bases, and a stretch of 19 bases separates them. There are 17 amino acids in the CDR3, from cysteine to phenylalanine inclusive. CDR3 DNA is the only sequence kept; it has 51 bases, read in frame from the first base. CDR1 and CDR2 are drawn from the germline V gene: SNHLY, FYNNEI. The receptor was isolated from a woman aged 55-69 years in good health and CMV-seropositive. Specimen: PBMCs. The chain uses TRBV2 and TRBJ2-7; tentative D gene TRBD1, with 6 bases matching. The nucleotides read TGTGCCAGCAGTGCTACAGGGTTACGACTGGGCTCCTACGAGCAGTACTTC. Protein translation: CASSATGLRLGSYEQYF.